One T cell receptor beta chain is described in this entry. Its antigen remains unidentified. This sample was included in a study of T cell repertoires in cytomegalovirus infection. In germline, CDR1 is GTSNPN, CDR2 SVGIG (reference sequence). The CDR3 is 15 residues long. The J segment lost 4 bases and the V segment lost 3 bases, leaving 11 bases of the junction unmatched. Each CDR3 protein is one row after TCRdb ran MiXCR on the reads. The sample includes about 85,000 distinct CDR3 sequences, roughly half of them seen just once. The chain combines TRBV30 with TRBJ2-7; 8 bases fit TRBD2. The clonotype originates from a human donor in good health (CMV status not recorded). Some clones in this sample may be carry-over from other donors' samples. The input for sequencing was CD8+ T cells from cultured PBMCs, taken from culture after CMV antigen stimulation. CDR3 in DNA: TGTGCCTGGAGCGGATCAACTAGCGGATTGTACGAGCAGTACTTC. The encoded protein is CAWSGSTSGLYEQYF.